The sequence of this T cell receptor (beta chain) was determined in a study of identical twins. TCRdb re-derived calls from the 5' RACE reads in MiXCR, one entry per CDR3 protein. The table includes around 510,000 distinct CDR3 sequences, 14% detected once. The germline V gene encodes CDR1 SGHVS and CDR2 FQNEAQ. V was trimmed by 4 bases and J by 1 base, leaving 16 bases between them. This CDR3 has 16 amino acids. General study points: Twin pairs' shared out-of-frame alpha sequences were enriched in low generation probability.

In regard to this clonotype: Antigen: not known.

The sample was also linked to a second study, of yellow fever vaccine responses in identical twins.

The chain couples TRBV7-8 to TRBJ2-5; no clear D. Sequenced input: CD4+ T cells sorted from blood. The receptor was derived from a woman between 18 and 30 years old in good health. The CDR3 DNA sequence: TGTGCCAGCAGCTCGGACCGCCAGTGGTCCCAAGAGACCCAGTACTTC. Amino acids: CASSSDRQWSQETQYF.